This T cell receptor (beta chain) comes out of a study of neoadjuvant anti-PD-1 for oral cavity cancer. Study-level background: Nivolumab at 3 mg/kg was mostly given biweekly, three to four doses, pre-surgery.

Sequencing used immunoSEQ multiplex PCR; TCRdb keeps in-frame clones, though not all of them. Here the sample spans about 20,000 clones, approximately 70% being singletons. Study outcomes and limitations: With three patients per group, TCR findings need larger cohorts. Higher pretreatment blood Treg/Th17 ratios correlated with higher pretreatment blood and lower post-treatment tumor TCRbeta clonality. PBMC Gini-index clonality exceeded responders' in non-responders post-nivolumab.

V was trimmed by 1 base and J by 4 bases, leaving 8 bases between them. The CDR3 totals 14 residues. Germline CDR1 is MGHDK and CDR2 is SYGVNS. Comment on this clone: Its specificity is unknown.

The V gene is TRBV25-1, the J gene TRBJ1-3; D is uncertain. The material was PBMCs, obtained before nivolumab (anti-PD-1) treatment. The receptor was isolated from a person between 40 and 80 years old with oral cavity squamous cell carcinoma. CDR3 loop: CASSEFGGGNTIYF. In DNA form, the CDR3 reads TGTGCCAGCAGTGAATTTGGCGGCGGAAACACCATATATTTT.